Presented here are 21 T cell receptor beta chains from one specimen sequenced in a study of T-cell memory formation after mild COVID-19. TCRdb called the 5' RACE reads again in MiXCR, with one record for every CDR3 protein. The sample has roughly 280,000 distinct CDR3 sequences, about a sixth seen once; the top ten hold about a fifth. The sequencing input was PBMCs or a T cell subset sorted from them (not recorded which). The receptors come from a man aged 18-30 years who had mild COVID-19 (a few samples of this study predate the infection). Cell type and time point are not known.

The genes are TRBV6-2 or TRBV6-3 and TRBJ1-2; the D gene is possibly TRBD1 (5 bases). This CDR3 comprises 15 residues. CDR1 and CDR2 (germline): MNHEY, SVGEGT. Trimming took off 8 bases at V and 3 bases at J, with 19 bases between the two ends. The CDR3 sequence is CASDISGAFDYGYTF. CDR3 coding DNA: TGTGCCAGCGACATTTCCGGGGCCTTCGACTATGGCTACACCTTC.

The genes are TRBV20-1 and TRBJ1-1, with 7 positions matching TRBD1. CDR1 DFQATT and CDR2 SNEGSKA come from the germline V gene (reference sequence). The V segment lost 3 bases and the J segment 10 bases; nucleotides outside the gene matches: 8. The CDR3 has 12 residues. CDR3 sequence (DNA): TGCAGTGCTAGGTTCCTCCAGGGGGTAGCTTTCTTT. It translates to CSARFLQGVAFF.

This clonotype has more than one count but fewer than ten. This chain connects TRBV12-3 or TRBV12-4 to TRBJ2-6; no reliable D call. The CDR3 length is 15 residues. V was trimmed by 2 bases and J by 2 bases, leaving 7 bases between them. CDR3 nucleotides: TGTGCCAGCAGTTTAATGGGGACTGGGGCCAACGTCCTGACTTTC. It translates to CASSLMGTGANVLTF.

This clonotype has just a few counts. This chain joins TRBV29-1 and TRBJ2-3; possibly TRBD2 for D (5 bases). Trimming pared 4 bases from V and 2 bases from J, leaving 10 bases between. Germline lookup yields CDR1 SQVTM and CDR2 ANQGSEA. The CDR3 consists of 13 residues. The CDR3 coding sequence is TGCAGCGTTGCTACGAGGGCCACAGATACGCAGTATTTT. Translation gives CSVATRATDTQYF.

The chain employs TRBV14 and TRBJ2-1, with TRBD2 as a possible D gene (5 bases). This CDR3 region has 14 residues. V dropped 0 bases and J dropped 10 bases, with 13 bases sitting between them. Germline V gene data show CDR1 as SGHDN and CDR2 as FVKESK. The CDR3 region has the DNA TGTGCCAGCAGCCAAGATTGGACCACGGGGGAGCAGTTCTTC. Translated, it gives CASSQDWTTGEQFF.

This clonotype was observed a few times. The CDR3 nucleotides read TGCGCCAGCAGCTCGGAGGGGACAGATACGCAGTATTTT. It encodes CASSSEGTDTQYF. This chain links TRBV5-1 with TRBJ2-3, with a possible D match to TRBD2 (6 bases). Germline loops: CDR1 SGHRS, CDR2 YFSETQ. Trimming removed 3 bases from V and 3 bases from J, with 8 bases in between. This CDR3 comprises 13 residues.

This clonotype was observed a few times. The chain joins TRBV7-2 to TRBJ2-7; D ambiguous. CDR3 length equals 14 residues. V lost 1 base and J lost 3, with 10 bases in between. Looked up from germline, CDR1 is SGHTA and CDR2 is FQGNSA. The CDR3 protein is CASSLDEEIYEQYF. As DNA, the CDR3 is TGTGCCAGCAGCTTAGATGAGGAAATCTACGAGCAGTACTTC.

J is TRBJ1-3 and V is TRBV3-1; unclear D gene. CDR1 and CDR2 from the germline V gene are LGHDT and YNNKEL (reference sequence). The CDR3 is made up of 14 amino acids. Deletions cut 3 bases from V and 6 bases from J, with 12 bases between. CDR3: CASSQGKRANTIYF. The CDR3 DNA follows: TGTGCCAGCAGCCAGGGGAAAAGAGCAAACACCATATATTTT. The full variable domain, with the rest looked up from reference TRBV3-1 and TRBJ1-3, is DTAVSQTPKYLVTQMGNDKSIKCEQNLGHDTMYWYKQDSKKFLKIMFSYNNKELIINETVPNRFSPKSPDKAHLNLHINSLELGDSAVYFCASSQGKRANTIYFGEGSWLTVV.

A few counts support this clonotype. CDR3 DNA: TGCGCCAGCAGCCAAGATTTAACGGGTACTCAGCCCCAGCATTTT. Its protein is CASSQDLTGTQPQHF. V usage is TRBV4-3 and J usage is TRBJ1-5; D is undetermined. Germline CDR1 reads LGHNA; CDR2 reads YSLEER. The CDR3 covers 15 residues. V lost 0 bases and J lost 6, with 12 bases in between.

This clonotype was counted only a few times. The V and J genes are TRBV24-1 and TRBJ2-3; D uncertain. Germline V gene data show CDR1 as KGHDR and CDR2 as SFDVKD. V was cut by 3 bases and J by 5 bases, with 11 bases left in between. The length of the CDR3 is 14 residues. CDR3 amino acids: CATSDGRSGDTQYF. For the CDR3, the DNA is TGTGCCACCAGTGATGGACGGTCAGGAGATACGCAGTATTTT.

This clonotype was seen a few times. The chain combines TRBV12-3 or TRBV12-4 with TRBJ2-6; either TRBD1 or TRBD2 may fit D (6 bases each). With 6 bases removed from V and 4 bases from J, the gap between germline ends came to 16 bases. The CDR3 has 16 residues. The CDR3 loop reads CASREPGAAGANVLTF. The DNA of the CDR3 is TGTGCCAGCAGAGAGCCGGGGGCTGCAGGGGCCAACGTCCTGACTTTC.

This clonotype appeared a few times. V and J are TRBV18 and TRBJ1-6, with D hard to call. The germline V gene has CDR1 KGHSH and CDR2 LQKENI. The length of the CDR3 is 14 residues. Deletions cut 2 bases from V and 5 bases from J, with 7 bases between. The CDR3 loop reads CASSPESNNSPLHF. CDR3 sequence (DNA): TGTGCCAGCTCACCAGAGTCGAATAATTCACCCCTCCACTTT.

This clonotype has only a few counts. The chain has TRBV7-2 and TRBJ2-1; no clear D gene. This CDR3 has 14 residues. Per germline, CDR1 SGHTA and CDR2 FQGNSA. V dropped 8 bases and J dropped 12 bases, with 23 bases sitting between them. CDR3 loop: CASGPSGPPSLQFF. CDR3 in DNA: TGTGCCAGCGGCCCATCCGGCCCACCAAGCCTGCAGTTCTTC. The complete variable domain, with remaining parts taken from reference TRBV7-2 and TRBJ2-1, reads GAGVSQSPSNKVTEKGKDVELRCDPISGHTALYWYRQSLGQGLEFLIYFQGNSAPDKSGLPSDRFSAERTGGSVSTLTIQRTQQEDSAVYLCASGPSGPPSLQFFGPGTRLTVL.

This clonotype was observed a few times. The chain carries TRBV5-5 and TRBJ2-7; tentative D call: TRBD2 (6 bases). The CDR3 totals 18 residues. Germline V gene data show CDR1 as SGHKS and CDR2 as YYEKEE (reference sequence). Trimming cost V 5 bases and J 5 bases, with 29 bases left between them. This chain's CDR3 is CASRTDGPYGRGRHEQYF. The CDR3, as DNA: TGTGCCAGCAGGACGGACGGTCCCTACGGGAGAGGTCGCCACGAGCAGTACTTC.

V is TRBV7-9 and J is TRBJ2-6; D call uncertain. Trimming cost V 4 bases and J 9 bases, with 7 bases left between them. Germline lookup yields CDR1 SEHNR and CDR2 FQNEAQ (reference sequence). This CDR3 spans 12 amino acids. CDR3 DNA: TGTGCCAGCAGCTCCGCAGGCAACGTCCTGACTTTC. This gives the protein CASSSAGNVLTF.

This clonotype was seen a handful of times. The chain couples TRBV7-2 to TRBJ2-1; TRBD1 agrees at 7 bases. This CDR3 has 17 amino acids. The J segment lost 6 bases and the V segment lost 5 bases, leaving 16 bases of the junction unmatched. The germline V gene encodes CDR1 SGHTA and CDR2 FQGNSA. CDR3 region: CASSADSGTEIANEQFF. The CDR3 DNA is TGTGCCAGCAGCGCCGATTCCGGGACAGAGATCGCCAATGAGCAGTTCTTC.

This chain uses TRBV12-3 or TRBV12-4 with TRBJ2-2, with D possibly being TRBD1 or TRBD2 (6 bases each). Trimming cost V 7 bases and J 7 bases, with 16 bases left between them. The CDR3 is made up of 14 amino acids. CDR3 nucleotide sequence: TGTGCCAGCACCCTGGTGGGGGGCGACGGGGAGCTGTTTTTT. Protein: CASTLVGGDGELFF.

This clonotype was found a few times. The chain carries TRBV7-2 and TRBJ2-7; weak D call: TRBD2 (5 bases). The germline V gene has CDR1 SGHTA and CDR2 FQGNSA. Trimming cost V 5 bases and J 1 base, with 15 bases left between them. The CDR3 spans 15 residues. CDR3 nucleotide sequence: TGTGCCAGCAGCCCACACAGTAAGCGGTCCTACGAGCAGTACGTC. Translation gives CASSPHSKRSYEQYV.

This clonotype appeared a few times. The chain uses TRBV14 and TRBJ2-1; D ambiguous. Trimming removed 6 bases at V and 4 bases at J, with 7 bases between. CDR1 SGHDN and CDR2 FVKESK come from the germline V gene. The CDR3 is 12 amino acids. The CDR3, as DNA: TGTGCCAGCAGTGCCCAATACAATGAGCAGTTCTTC. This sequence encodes CASSAQYNEQFF.

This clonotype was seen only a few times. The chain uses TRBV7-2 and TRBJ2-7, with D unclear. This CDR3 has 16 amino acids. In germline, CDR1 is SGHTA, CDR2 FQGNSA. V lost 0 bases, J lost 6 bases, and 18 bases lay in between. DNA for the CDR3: TGTGCCAGCAGCTTAGCGGGCACCGCACCTCGAGGCGAGCAGTACTTC. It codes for CASSLAGTAPRGEQYF. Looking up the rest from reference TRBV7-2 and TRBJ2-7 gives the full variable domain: GAGVSQSPSNKVTEKGKDVELRCDPISGHTALYWYRQSLGQGLEFLIYFQGNSAPDKSGLPSDRFSAERTGGSVSTLTIQRTQQEDSAVYLCASSLAGTAPRGEQYFGPGTRLTVT.

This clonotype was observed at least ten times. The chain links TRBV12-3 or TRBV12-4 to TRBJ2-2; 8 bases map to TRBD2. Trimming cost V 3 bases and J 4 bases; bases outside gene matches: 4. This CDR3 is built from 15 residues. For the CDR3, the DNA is TGTGCCAGCAGTTTTAGGCTAGCGGGCACCGGGGAGCTGTTTTTT. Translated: CASSFRLAGTGELFF.